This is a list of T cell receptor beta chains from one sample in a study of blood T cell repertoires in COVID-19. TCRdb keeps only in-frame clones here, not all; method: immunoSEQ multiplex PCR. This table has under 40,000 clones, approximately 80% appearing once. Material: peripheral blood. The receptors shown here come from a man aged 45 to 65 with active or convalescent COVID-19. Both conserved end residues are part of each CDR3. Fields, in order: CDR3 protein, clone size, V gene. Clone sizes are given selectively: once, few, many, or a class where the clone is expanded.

CASSVTGPAEAFF,-,TRBV5-1
CASSETGGPSGHTQYF,-,TRBV5-6
CASSSSITEETQYF,-,TRBV7-6
CASARADTQYF,-,TRBV12-3/TRBV12-4
CASSYSSSGSLGYTF,-,TRBV6-6
CASSTYPQGGLGTGELFF,-,TRBV7-2
CAWSNSGYQPQHF,-,TRBV30
CATSRDLGGGDTYNEQFF,few,TRBV15
CASSLAGTGELFF,-,TRBV5-4
CASSPRGLLSGNTIYF,few,TRBV5-6
CASSATNAGGTEAFF,-,TRBV9
CASSDSTTAGTEAFF,-,TRBV6-4
CASSLTSASGAYNEQFF,-,TRBV5-1
CASSQDLQGAHDEQYF,-,TRBV4-2
CASSHPQRGRSTDTQYF,-,TRBV7-9
CSASPSRTDTQYF,-,TRBV20-1
CASSQITGDTEAFF,-,TRBV27
CASSQDGQAGNTIYF,-,TRBV4-1
CAWSGDRLPYNSPLHF,-,TRBV30
CASSARGDTEAFF,-,TRBV11-2
CATLPEAPGNTIYF,-,TRBV13
CASSLDRGEDTQYF,-,TRBV7-9
CASSQEHGTRLYGYTF,-,TRBV4-1
CASSLVPLGTGNTGELFF,-,TRBV5-5
CASSLGGRTVSYNEQFF,-,TRBV5-1
CASSPRIADGYTF,once,TRBV11-2
CATSDTTGELFF,-,TRBV24-1
CASSQTDIEAFF,-,TRBV7-9
CASSASSGYTGELFF,-,TRBV25-1
CASSIGGGQPQHF,-,TRBV19
CASSPRPGTQYF,-,TRBV19
CASSLGPSPADTQYF,-,TRBV11-2
CAISNRDRGSPRLNTEAFF,few,TRBV10-3
CASSYFASGGYNEQFF,few,TRBV6-2/TRBV6-3
CASSHVDRDTEAFF,-,TRBV4-1
CASGSGRDTEEAFF,few,TRBV12-5
CASSAETGVSYNSPLHF,-,TRBV9
CASSSGVLDTEAFF,-,TRBV5-1
CASSQGSGGNGYTF,-,TRBV3-1/TRBV3-2
CASSQATPNTGELFF,once,TRBV19
CASSQYDRAYEQYF,-,TRBV4-2
CASTRTGGQYGYTF,-,TRBV6-5
CASSPMTGVGTEAFF,-,TRBV14
CASSIRGQGRGTDTQYF,once,TRBV19
CATSSDRSSYNSPLHF,-,TRBV15
CASTPGETQYF,-,TRBV10-2
CASSTDSTGPQETQYF,large,TRBV5-1
CASSFDRAKETQYF,-,TRBV5-1
CASSPVAGVNTGELFF,-,TRBV18